This is a list of T cell receptor beta chains from one sample in a study of T cell responses to AZD1222 COVID-19 vaccine. The assay was immunoSEQ multiplex PCR, and TCRdb's table has in-frame clones only and misses some. The top ten clones hold more than 8.5% of a sample with about 150,000 clones, approximately 94% of them seen once. The specimen comprised peripheral blood, sampled on day 0 of AZD1222 vaccination. The receptor source for this set is an adult in good health. CDR3s include the opening cysteine and the closing phenylalanine or tryptophan. Each record gives: D gene, V gene, clone size, J gene, CDR3 protein, CDR3 DNA. D genes are given only for firm matches. Clone size, where shown, is once, few, many, or a class for clones that have expanded.

NA,TRBV6-5,NA,TRBJ2-1,CASSYRRANEQFF,TGTGCCAGCAGTTATAGGCGAGCCAATGAGCAGTTCTTC
NA,TRBV10-3,NA,TRBJ2-2,CAISDGQTNTGELFF,TGTGCCATCAGTGATGGGCAGACGAACACCGGGGAGCTGTTTTTT
NA,TRBV2,NA,TRBJ1-5,CASKLSNQPQHF,TGTGCCAGCAAGCTTAGCAATCAGCCCCAGCATTTT
NA,TRBV6-1,NA,TRBJ1-1,CASSEHFYTEAFF,TGTGCCAGCAGTGAACACTTTTACACTGAAGCTTTCTTT
NA,TRBV4-3,NA,TRBJ1-6,CASSQDWSRDFRVPPLHF,TGCGCCAGCAGCCAAGATTGGTCTAGGGACTTTAGAGTTCCACCCCTCCACTTT
NA,TRBV3-1/TRBV3-2,NA,TRBJ1-2,CASSHESRGQGYTF,TGTGCCAGCAGCCATGAGAGTAGAGGGCAAGGCTACACCTTC
NA,TRBV5-4,NA,TRBJ1-1,CARKPPRDWENTEAFF,TGTGCCAGAAAACCCCCGCGGGATTGGGAGAACACTGAAGCTTTCTTT
TRBD1,TRBV4-2,NA,TRBJ2-1,CASSQDNTGGVDEQFF,TGTGCCAGCAGCCAAGACAACACAGGGGGCGTTGATGAGCAGTTCTTC
TRBD2,TRBV30,NA,TRBJ2-3,CAWSSGAGGHDTQYF,TGTGCCTGGAGTAGTGGGGCGGGGGGGCATGATACGCAGTATTTT
NA,TRBV6-5,NA,TRBJ1-1,CASSYSGRSTEAFF,TGTGCCAGCAGTTACTCTGGGAGAAGCACTGAAGCTTTCTTT
TRBD2,TRBV7-2,NA,TRBJ2-7,CASSLGGGPSEQYF,TGTGCCAGCAGCTTAGGCGGGGGGCCGAGTGAGCAGTACTTC
NA,TRBV27,NA,TRBJ2-3,CASSLSGGSTDTQYF,TGTGCCAGCAGTTTATCGGGCGGGAGCACAGATACGCAGTATTTT
NA,TRBV5-1,NA,TRBJ1-5,CASSLFSGGNQPQHF,TGCGCCAGCAGCTTGTTTTCCGGGGGCAATCAGCCCCAGCATTTT
NA,TRBV9,NA,TRBJ1-4,CASSPGVDTQLFF,TGTGCCAGCAGCCCAGGGGTGGACACCCAACTGTTTTTT
TRBD1,TRBV6-5,NA,TRBJ2-7,CASRRGTGGDYEQYF,TGTGCCAGCAGAAGGGGGACAGGGGGTGACTACGAGCAGTACTTC
NA,TRBV11-3,NA,TRBJ2-2,CASSLRGSYTGELFF,TGTGCCAGCAGCTTAAGGGGATCGTATACCGGGGAGCTGTTTTTT
TRBD1,TRBV15,NA,TRBJ2-3,CATSGGQGDVSDTQYF,TGTGCCACCAGCGGAGGACAGGGGGATGTTTCAGATACGCAGTATTTT
NA,TRBV4-2,NA,TRBJ1-5,CASSQGGGYQPQHF,TGTGCCAGCAGCCAAGGGGGGGGATATCAGCCCCAGCATTTT
TRBD2,TRBV28,NA,TRBJ2-1,CASSSESGRSNEQFF,TGTGCCAGCAGTTCCGAGAGCGGGAGAAGCAATGAGCAGTTCTTC
TRBD1,TRBV6-5,NA,TRBJ1-5,CASSYGRGSNQPQHF,TGTGCCAGCAGTTACGGCAGGGGGTCCAATCAGCCCCAGCATTTT
TRBD1,TRBV6-2/TRBV6-3,NA,TRBJ1-1,CASSYEVWTGNTEAFF,TGTGCCAGCAGTTACGAGGTTTGGACAGGGAACACTGAAGCTTTCTTT
NA,TRBV30,NA,TRBJ1-1,CATTTEGGVNTEAFF,TGTGCCACCACTACGGAGGGGGGGGTGAACACTGAAGCTTTCTTT
NA,TRBV19,NA,TRBJ2-7,CASSIGPTGNTYEQYF,TGTGCCAGTAGTATAGGGCCTACAGGGAACACCTACGAGCAGTACTTC
NA,TRBV10-3,NA,TRBJ2-7,CATTGKRSTGQYF,TGTGCCACTACAGGGAAAAGATCTACGGGGCAGTACTTC
TRBD2,TRBV5-4,NA,TRBJ2-3,CASSFAGGPTDTQYF,TGTGCCAGCAGCTTTGCGGGGGGGCCCACAGATACGCAGTATTTT
NA,TRBV6-4,NA,TRBJ2-3,CASSDSGGATDTQYF,TGTGCCAGCAGTGACTCGGGGGGGGCCACAGATACGCAGTATTTT
TRBD1,TRBV5-1,NA,TRBJ2-7,CASSLRGTGSYEQYF,TGCGCCAGCAGCTTGCGTGGGACAGGGTCCTACGAGCAGTACTTC
NA,TRBV30,NA,TRBJ1-3,CAWSVLLRNTIYF,TGTGCCTGGAGTGTACTGCTTCGCAACACCATATATTTT
NA,TRBV19,NA,TRBJ1-5,CASSTRTQSLWINQPQHF,TGTGCCAGTAGTACCCGTACGCAGTCCCTATGGATAAATCAGCCCCAGCATTTT
NA,TRBV4-1,NA,TRBJ1-1,CASSQDRWLDDEAFF,TGCGCCAGCAGCCAAGATAGGTGGTTAGATGATGAAGCTTTCTTT
NA,TRBV5-1,once,TRBJ2-3,CASRTSTDTQYF,TGCGCCAGCAGAACTAGCACAGATACGCAGTATTTT
TRBD2,TRBV14,NA,TRBJ2-1,CASSQVGRAGAKYGEQFF,TGTGCCAGCAGCCAGGTTGGTCGAGCGGGGGCCAAGTACGGTGAGCAGTTCTTC
NA,TRBV2,NA,TRBJ1-6,CASRGPWFNF,TGTGCCAGCAGGGGGCCCTGGTTTAACTTT
NA,TRBV11-3,NA,TRBJ2-2,CASSLDFPEGTNTGELFF,TGTGCCAGCAGCTTAGATTTCCCGGAGGGCACGAACACCGGGGAGCTGTTTTTT
TRBD1,TRBV6-1,NA,TRBJ1-4,CASSETLRTGQTNEKLFF,TGTGCCAGCAGTGAAACCCTCAGGACAGGCCAAACAAATGAAAAACTGTTTTTT
NA,TRBV19,NA,TRBJ2-7,CASSQTVFSLTYEQYF,TGTGCCAGTAGTCAAACCGTCTTTAGCCTAACCTACGAGCAGTACTTC
TRBD1,TRBV25-1,NA,TRBJ1-2,CASRQDRGNGYTF,TGTGCCAGCAGACAGGACAGGGGGAATGGCTACACCTTC
TRBD2,TRBV18,NA,TRBJ2-3,CASSPFEAGVLTDTQYF,TGTGCCAGCTCACCGTTCGAAGCGGGGGTACTCACAGATACGCAGTATTTT
TRBD1,TRBV14,NA,TRBJ2-1,CASSHTGGAPYNEQFF,TGTGCCAGCAGCCACACAGGGGGCGCCCCCTACAATGAGCAGTTCTTC
NA,TRBV5-1,NA,TRBJ2-5,CASSLQGTYQETQYF,TGCGCCAGCAGCTTACAGGGAACGTACCAAGAGACCCAGTACTTC
NA,TRBV19,NA,TRBJ2-2,CASSIRGRTGELFF,TGTGCCAGTAGTATAAGGGGAAGGACCGGGGAGCTGTTTTTT
NA,TRBV14,NA,TRBJ2-1,CASSSWTDYNEQFF,TGTGCCAGCAGCTCCTGGACTGATTACAATGAGCAGTTCTTC
TRBD1,TRBV2,NA,TRBJ1-1,CASSEGNRGDTEAFF,TGTGCCAGCAGCGAAGGGAACAGGGGCGACACTGAAGCTTTCTTT
NA,TRBV10-3,NA,TRBJ2-1,CAISGEFSYNEQFF,TGTGCCATCAGTGGGGAGTTCTCCTACAATGAGCAGTTCTTC
NA,TRBV10-3,few,TRBJ1-2,CAINPTDSYGYTF,TGTGCCATCAACCCGACCGACAGCTATGGCTACACCTTC
TRBD1,TRBV11-3,NA,TRBJ2-7,CASSLGWTGAYEQYF,TGTGCCAGCAGCTTAGGTTGGACAGGAGCCTACGAGCAGTACTTC
NA,TRBV18,NA,TRBJ1-2,CASSPRRGADYGYTF,TGTGCCAGCTCACCACGAAGGGGGGCAGACTATGGCTACACCTTC
TRBD1,TRBV2,NA,TRBJ1-6,CASRTWDRDNSPLHF,TGTGCCAGCAGAACCTGGGACAGGGATAATTCACCCCTCCACTTT